This TCR beta chain was sequenced during a study of blood T cell repertoires in COVID-19. Study in general: COVID-19 samples collected from the United States, Italy and Spain covered acute and convalescent phases. T cells, B-cell-depleted T cells, or PBMCs provided the cDNA or gDNA that served as material.

The CDR3 extends over 11 amino acids. The germline V and J ends were trimmed by 7 bases and 11 bases, with 9 bases remaining between them. In the source study's methods: Reference gene primers were amplified, and this amplification served to estimate nucleated cell counts. TCRdb's copy holds only in-frame clones and misses some; the assay was immunoSEQ multiplex PCR. V, J and clone size were drawn from that table, and D and trimming were deduced from the DNA. The sample has approximately 75,000 clones; about four fifths are singletons. The specimen sequenced was peripheral blood. The V gene is TRBV12-3 or TRBV12-4, the J gene TRBJ2-6; maybe TRBD2 (6 bases). The TCR comes from a human donor in a cohort sampled during active COVID-19. CDR3: CASTTGDVLTF. CDR3 nucleotide sequence: TGTGCCAGCACCACGGGGGACGTCCTGACTTTC.